Each of the 26 T cell receptor beta chains below was sequenced from the same sample in a study of control samples from healthy donors and cancer patients (dated by TCRdb to the early 2020s). The method behind the library was the immunoSEQ multiplex PCR assay. Not all clones reach the TCRdb copy of this immuneACCESS table, which keeps in-frame sequences only. Checked studies attribute under half of the gap to unresolved V genes and leave the rest unexplained. The sample table records 65,000 to 85,000 clones; over 75% of these occur just once. The ten largest clones represent 2% to 2.5% of the sample. Sequenced material: PBMCs. These receptors came from a woman aged 50 to 60 with head and neck cancer.

The rearrangement joins TRBV4-1 to TRBJ2-2; 7 bases match TRBD1. Germline CDR1 reads MGHRA; CDR2 reads YSYEKL. The CDR3 has 16 residues. V lost 3 bases, J lost 0 bases, and 4 bases stayed unmatched. This CDR3 reads CASSQEQGANTGELFF. In DNA, the CDR3 is TGCGCCAGCAGCCAGGAGCAGGGGGCGAACACCGGGGAGCTGTTTTTT.

This clone appeared a few times. The chain links TRBV6-1 to TRBJ2-3; 9 bases map to TRBD2. The CDR3 runs 16 residues. J lost 5 bases, V lost 2 bases, and 8 bases had no gene match. Germline CDR1 MNHNS, CDR2 SASEGT. The CDR3, as DNA: TGTGCCAGCAGTGAACGGAGCGGGGGGCGAATAGATACGCAGTATTTT. This codes for CASSERSGGRIDTQYF.

The chain links TRBV7-8 to TRBJ2-4, with 11 bases that match TRBD2. CDR3 length equals 15 residues. The V segment lost 4 bases and the J segment 1 base; nucleotides outside the gene matches: 0. Per the germline V gene, CDR1 is SGHVS and CDR2 is FQNEAQ. The CDR3 here is CASSSSGGAKNIQYF. The CDR3 coding sequence is TGTGCCAGCAGCTCTAGCGGGGGGGCCAAAAACATTCAGTACTTC.

This clone was found once. The V call is TRBV19, the J call TRBJ2-1; a possible D gene is TRBD2 (6 bases). V dropped 7 bases and J dropped 10 bases, with 17 bases sitting between them. Germline loops: CDR1 LNHDA, CDR2 SQIVND (reference sequence). The CDR3 covers 13 residues. As DNA, the CDR3 is TGTGCCAGTAAGATGTTTAATAGCGGCGAGCAGTTCTTC. Translated, it gives CASKMFNSGEQFF.

The chain carries TRBV28 and TRBJ2-2; 13 bases are a match to TRBD2. V dropped 8 bases and J dropped 6; count of bases not matched to a gene: 9. The CDR3 spans 16 residues. Germline V gene data show CDR1 as MDHEN and CDR2 as SYDVKM. This chain's CDR3 is CASLYTSGGAAGELFF. As DNA, the CDR3 is TGTGCCAGCTTATACACTAGCGGGGGGGCCGCCGGGGAGCTGTTTTTT. Variable domain in full (rest from reference TRBV28 and TRBJ2-2): DVKVTQSSRYLVKRTGEKVFLECVQDMDHENMFWYRQDPGLGLRLIYFSYDVKMKEKGDIPEGYSVSREKKERFSLILESASTNQTSMYLCASLYTSGGAAGELFFGEGSRLTVL.

The CDR3 loop reads CASSLEQLMNTEAFF. The DNA for the CDR3 is TGTGCCAGCAGCTTGGAACAGCTCATGAACACTGAAGCTTTCTTT. J is TRBJ1-1 and V is TRBV11-2; the D is unclear. The CDR3 has 15 residues. V was pared by 3 bases and J by 0 bases, with 11 bases between. Germline loops: CDR1 SGHAT, CDR2 FQNNGV. Together with reference TRBV11-2 and TRBJ1-1, the CDR3 gives the full variable domain: EAGVAQSPRYKIIEKRQSVAFWCNPISGHATLYWYQQILGQGPKLLIQFQNNGVVDDSQLPKDRFSAERLKGVDSTLKIQPAKLEDSAVYLCASSLEQLMNTEAFFGQGTRLTVV.

The table lists this clone with a count of one. This rearrangement joins TRBV7-2 to TRBJ2-7; 7 nucleotides agree with TRBD1. The CDR3 sequence is 15 residues long. With V trimmed by 4 bases and J by 1 base, 7 bases remained unmatched. From germline, CDR1 is SGHTA and CDR2 FQGNSA. CDR3 residues: CASSSLGQASYEQYF. In DNA, the CDR3 is TGTGCCAGCAGCTCCCTCGGACAGGCGTCCTACGAGCAGTACTTC.

The J gene is TRBJ2-1, the V gene TRBV19, with 9 bases fitting TRBD2. The CDR3 is made up of 15 amino acids. Trimming removed 1 base from V and 7 bases from J; junction bases left unmatched: 5. Germline V CDR1 and CDR2: LNHDA, SQIVND (reference sequence). CDR3 in DNA: TGTGCCAGTAGTATAGTTAGCGGGGGTCGGAATGAGCAGTTCTTC. This sequence encodes CASSIVSGGRNEQFF.

The rearrangement uses TRBV29-1 and TRBJ1-1; possibly TRBD1 for D (5 bases). The CDR3 consists of 14 residues. Per germline, CDR1 SQVTM and CDR2 ANQGSEA. V was shortened by 3 bases and J by 2 bases, with 13 bases between the two germline ends. CDR3 residues: CSVEVPGRNTEAFF. The CDR3 DNA reads as TGCAGCGTTGAGGTTCCAGGGAGAAACACTGAAGCTTTCTTT.

The V and J genes are TRBV4-2 and TRBJ2-2; a possible D gene is TRBD2 (7 bases). CDR3 length: 16 amino acids. Germline loops: CDR1 LGHNA, CDR2 YNFKEQ. V was trimmed by 4 bases and J by 0 bases, leaving 12 bases between them. The CDR3 DNA is TGTGCCAGCAGCCTAGGGGGGGCCTCGAACACCGGGGAGCTGTTTTTT. Translated: CASSLGGASNTGELFF.

This clone was observed a handful of times. The chain combines TRBV5-1 with TRBJ2-2; 7 positions match TRBD1. The trim removed 5 bases at V and 7 bases at J, leaving 8 bases unmatched. The CDR3 totals 14 residues. CDR1 and CDR2 from the germline V gene are SGHRS and YFSETQ. The CDR3 nucleotides read TGCGCCAGCAGGGACAGGCAGGCGGGCGGGGAGCTGTTTTTT. Translating it yields CASRDRQAGGELFF.

The chain links TRBV7-9 to TRBJ2-1; D remains ambiguous. The V end lost 8 bases, the J end lost 7 bases, and 27 bases lay between the germline ends. In germline, CDR1 is SEHNR, CDR2 FQNEAQ (reference sequence). The CDR3 covers 17 residues. As DNA, the CDR3 is TGTGCCAGCTCCGATATGGGGAAGTCCAGTCTGGCGAATGAGCAGTTCTTC. Translating it yields CASSDMGKSSLANEQFF.

The V call is TRBV27, the J call TRBJ1-2; D is unclear. The ends were cut back, 8 bases at V and 5 bases at J, with 15 bases in the middle. Germline V lookup: CDR1 MNHEY, CDR2 SMNVEV (reference sequence). CDR3 length equals 13 residues. CDR3 residues: CASSAGPEYGYTF. CDR3 bases: TGTGCCAGCTCCGCCGGCCCAGAGTATGGCTACACCTTC.

The chain carries TRBV15 and TRBJ2-3, with D uncertain. Trimming stripped 5 bases from V and 0 bases from J, with 12 bases between. This CDR3 spans 15 amino acids. Per the germline V gene, CDR1 is LNHNV and CDR2 is YYDKDF (reference sequence). CDR3 region: CATSGDGPSTDTQYF. The CDR3 DNA sequence: TGTGCCACCAGCGGCGACGGGCCTAGCACAGATACGCAGTATTTT.

The chain links TRBV5-1 to TRBJ1-4; D remains unclear. Germline lookup yields CDR1 SGHRS and CDR2 YFSETQ. V lost 2 bases and J lost 8, with 10 bases in between. The CDR3 sequence is 13 residues long. CDR3 region: CASSLSSGEKLFF. CDR3 coding DNA: TGCGCCAGCAGCTTAAGTTCGGGGGAAAAACTGTTTTTT.

This clone has only a few counts. The chain combines TRBV6-4 with TRBJ2-1; D may be TRBD1 or TRBD2 (5 bases each). The germline CDR1 and CDR2 sequences are MRHNA and SNTAGT. V lost 5 bases to trimming and J lost 2 bases, with 10 bases between them. The CDR3 is 14 residues long. In DNA form, the CDR3 reads TGTGCCAGCAGTAGGGACGGGACCTACAATGAGCAGTTCTTC. Translation gives CASSRDGTYNEQFF.

This CDR3 is CASSRGTSSRNTGELFF. The CDR3 region has the DNA TGTGCCAGCAGTCGCGGGACTTCAAGCCGGAACACCGGGGAGCTGTTTTTT. V gene TRBV11-2 combines with J gene TRBJ2-2; D perhaps matches TRBD2 (6 bases). The germline gives CDR1 SGHAT, CDR2 FQNNGV. The CDR3 consists of 17 residues. Trimming removed 6 bases at V and 1 base at J, with 18 bases between.

V usage is TRBV9 and J usage is TRBJ1-3; no firm D call. This CDR3 spans 15 amino acids. Germline V CDR1 and CDR2: SGDLS, YYNGEE. V lost 3 bases, J lost 2 bases, and 12 bases lay in between. The DNA of the CDR3 is TGTGCCAGCAGCGCCACCCCAACAGCTGGAAACACCATATATTTT. Amino acids: CASSATPTAGNTIYF.

A remark on this clone: Mismatch with germline at one junction end may stem from a read error. The rearrangement links TRBV30 to TRBJ1-1; D is undetermined. Looked up from germline, CDR1 is GTSNPN and CDR2 is SVGIG (reference sequence). This CDR3 region has 9 residues. CDR3 in DNA: TGTGCCTGTTTTCCCATCCCCTATTTT. Protein sequence: CACFPIPYF.

The chain joins TRBV27 to TRBJ1-2, with 9 bases matching TRBD1. The germline gives CDR1 MNHEY, CDR2 SMNVEV (reference sequence). CDR3 length: 17 amino acids. J lost 8 bases, V lost 5 bases, and 18 bases had no gene match. CDR3 protein: CASSPHSLGQGQAGYTF. CDR3 nucleotide sequence: TGTGCCAGCAGTCCCCACTCCCTCGGACAGGGGCAGGCGGGCTACACCTTC.

The chain is built from TRBV6-5 and TRBJ2-5; possibly TRBD1 for D (6 bases). CDR3 length equals 13 residues. V lost 1 base, J lost 4 bases, and 7 bases lay in between. Germline V lookup: CDR1 MNHEY, CDR2 SVGAGI. The CDR3 spells CASSYLGGETQYF. CDR3 DNA: TGTGCCAGCAGTTACTTAGGGGGAGAGACCCAGTACTTC.

The chain joins TRBV19 to TRBJ1-6; 7 bases agree with TRBD1. Trimming at V came to 3 bases and at J to 9 bases, leaving 2 bases not matched to a gene. In germline, CDR1 is LNHDA, CDR2 SQIVND (reference sequence). This CDR3 has 13 residues. CDR3 sequence: CASSMGQISPLHF. The CDR3 DNA reads as TGTGCCAGTAGTATGGGACAGATTTCACCCCTCCACTTT.

This rearrangement joins TRBV3-1 (or the pseudogene TRBV3-2) to TRBJ2-1; 7 positions agree with TRBD2. There are 15 residues in the CDR3. From germline, CDR1 is LGHDT and CDR2 YNNKEL (reference sequence). The J segment lost 4 bases and the V segment lost 5 bases, leaving 8 bases of the junction unmatched. The CDR3 DNA reads as TGTGCCAGCAGCTATCGGGACTACCCTTACAATGAGCAGTTCTTC. Its translation is CASSYRDYPYNEQFF.

This clone was detected a few times. The chain recombines TRBV18 with TRBJ1-5, with 7 bases fitting TRBD1. Trimming took 4 bases from V and 4 from J; bases not matched to a gene: 13. The V gene's germline CDR1 is KGHSH and CDR2 LQKENI. This CDR3 comprises 17 residues. The CDR3, as DNA: TGTGCCAGCTCACTCACCCAGGGGGACAGAGAGAATCAGCCCCAGCATTTT. Protein product: CASSLTQGDRENQPQHF.

The chain couples TRBV15 to TRBJ2-5, with TRBD2 matching over 8 bases. The CDR3 consists of 17 residues. Looked up from germline, CDR1 is LNHNV and CDR2 is YYDKDF (reference sequence). V trimming: 3 bases; J trimming: 5 bases; junction bases outside the gene matches: 14. This chain's CDR3 is CATSRTSGRGAYETQYF. CDR3 nucleotides: TGTGCCACCAGCAGGACTAGTGGGCGGGGGGCCTATGAGACCCAGTACTTC.

V is TRBV30 and J is TRBJ1-6; D unresolved. Germline CDR1 reads GTSNPN; CDR2 reads SVGIG (reference sequence). This CDR3 contains 12 residues. Trimming removed 2 bases from V and 10 bases from J, with 9 bases in between. CDR3 residues: CAWSPTESPLHF. DNA of the CDR3: TGTGCCTGGAGTCCTACTGAGTCACCCCTCCACTTT.